Presented here are 26 T cell receptor beta chains from one specimen sequenced in a study of shared clonotypes between healthy human individuals. Measured with immunoSEQ multiplex PCR; TCRdb has only the in-frame clones, and not every one. The sample records hundreds of thousands of clones, around 72% being singletons. Source material: memory CD4+ T cells sorted from blood. Indicated subset: CD45RA-negative fraction. These receptors all stem from a young woman in good health.

The rearrangement links TRBV11-2 to TRBJ1-4; no clear D. The V and J ends lost 0 bases and 8 bases respectively, with 4 bases between them. The CDR3 loop spans 12 amino acids. Germline loops: CDR1 SGHAT, CDR2 FQNNGV. The CDR3 sequence is CASSLDAEKLFF. CDR3 in DNA: TGTGCCAGCAGCTTAGACGCGGAAAAACTGTTTTTT.

CDR3 coding DNA: TGCGCCAGCAGCCAAGAAACTGTAGGTGTGAATACGCAGTATTTT. This sequence encodes CASSQETVGVNTQYF. The V gene is TRBV4-1, the J gene TRBJ2-3; no definite D call. V lost 0 bases and J 7 bases, leaving 14 bases between the germline ends. The CDR3 runs to 15 residues. The germline gives CDR1 MGHRA, CDR2 YSYEKL.

V and J are TRBV5-1 and TRBJ2-7; D gene ambiguous. V lost 4 bases and J lost 0, with 5 bases in between. Germline values: CDR1 SGHRS, CDR2 YFSETQ. CDR3 length: 12 residues. The CDR3 reads CASSQTSYEQYF. As DNA, the CDR3 is TGCGCCAGCAGCCAGACCTCCTACGAGCAGTACTTC.

The chain combines TRBV27 with TRBJ1-2; TRBD1 is a possible D gene (6 bases). The CDR3 sequence is 17 residues long. CDR1 and CDR2 (germline): MNHEY, SMNVEV (reference sequence). V was shortened by 5 bases and J by 2 bases, with 21 bases between the two germline ends. The CDR3 loop is CASSTVGGLRLNYGYTF. The CDR3 nucleotides are TGTGCCAGCAGTACCGTTGGGGGGCTCCGATTAAACTATGGCTACACCTTC.

The chain joins TRBV11-3 to TRBJ2-1, with D perhaps TRBD2 (6 bases). Trimming shortened V by 4 bases and J by 4 bases, and 8 bases separated the two germline ends. The germline CDR1 and CDR2 sequences are SGHNT and YENEEA. CDR3 size: 13 residues. The DNA for the CDR3 is TGTGCCAGCAGCTGGGGGGAATACAATGAGCAGTTCTTC. This gives the protein CASSWGEYNEQFF. The full variable domain, completed using reference TRBV11-3 and TRBJ2-1, is EAGVVQSPRYKIIEKKQPVAFWCNPISGHNTLYWYLQNLGQGPELLIRYENEEAVDDSQLPKDRFSAERLKGVDSTLKIQPAELGDSAVYLCASSWGEYNEQFFGPGTRLTVL.

The sample holds a few counts of this clone. At the DNA level, this CDR3 is encoded by other sequences in the same sample as well. CDR3 sequence: CASSSGRNTDTQYF. CDR3 in DNA: TGTGCCAGCAGCAGCGGGAGGAACACAGATACGCAGTATTTT. This chain connects TRBV11-3 to TRBJ2-3; 9 bases match TRBD2. CDR1 SGHNT and CDR2 YENEEA come from the germline V gene. There are 14 residues in the CDR3. With 5 bases clipped from V and 2 bases from J, the junction kept 2 bases outside the gene matches.

The V gene is TRBV7-8, the J gene TRBJ2-2, with D hard to call. V lost 5 bases to trimming and J lost 4 bases, with 11 bases between them. The CDR3 is 14 amino acids. The germline gives CDR1 SGHVS, CDR2 FQNEAQ. CDR3 in amino acids: CASSPWVSTGELFF. The CDR3 DNA is TGTGCCAGCAGCCCCTGGGTGAGCACCGGGGAGCTGTTTTTT.

This clone occurred once. The chain is built from TRBV7-2 and TRBJ2-3; weak D call: TRBD1 (6 bases). Trimming shortened V by 1 base and J by 1 base, and 9 bases separated the two germline ends. There are 15 residues in the CDR3. The germline CDR1 and CDR2 sequences are SGHTA and FQGNSA. CDR3 in amino acids: CASSLGGLGTDTQYF. The CDR3 region has the DNA TGTGCCAGCAGCTTAGGGGGGCTAGGCACAGATACGCAGTATTTT.

The chain joins TRBV19 to TRBJ2-7; D unclear. Germline values: CDR1 LNHDA, CDR2 SQIVND (reference sequence). There are 16 residues in the CDR3. Between the trimmed V and J ends, which lost 5 bases and 2 bases, there was a span of 19 bases. CDR3 DNA sequence: TGTGCCAGTAGTTTGCGGTCCTCCCCCGAGACCTACGAGCAGTACTTC. Residues: CASSLRSSPETYEQYF.

This clone was seen many times. CDR3 sequence (DNA): TGTGCCAGCAGTGAAACCAATCTCGGAAACACCATATATTTT. Translation: CASSETNLGNTIYF. This chain connects TRBV6-1 to TRBJ1-3; D is unclear. This CDR3 is built from 14 residues. The V gene lost 2 bases and the J gene lost 4 bases, with 9 bases spanning the gap. Germline V lookup: CDR1 MNHNS, CDR2 SASEGT.

As regards this clone: Other DNA sequences of this sample code for an identical CDR3. The chain employs TRBV2 and TRBJ2-2, with 11 positions matching TRBD1. The CDR3 runs 15 residues. With 6 bases clipped from V and 5 bases from J, the junction kept 5 bases outside the gene matches. Germline V gene sequence: CDR1 SNHLY, CDR2 FYNNEI. The CDR3 sequence is CASSSGQGGTGELFF. CDR3 bases: TGTGCCAGCAGCTCGGGACAGGGGGGGACCGGGGAGCTGTTTTTT.

The chain links TRBV5-1 to TRBJ1-2, with 7 bases that match TRBD1. The V segment lost 4 bases and the J segment 4 bases; nucleotides outside the gene matches: 4. Germline V gene data show CDR1 as SGHRS and CDR2 as YFSETQ. CDR3 length equals 13 residues. In nucleotides, the CDR3 is TGCGCCAGCAGCCGGGACAGCCCCTATGGCTACACCTTC. It specifies CASSRDSPYGYTF.

The chain links TRBV9 to TRBJ2-5; 8 nucleotides agree with TRBD2. Germline loops: CDR1 SGDLS, CDR2 YYNGEE. V shed 2 bases and J 5 bases; nucleotides not matched to a gene: 8. This CDR3 is 15 amino acids long. The CDR3 DNA sequence: TGTGCCAGCAGCGTGACTAGCGTCCCGGGGGAGACCCAGTACTTC. The encoded protein is CASSVTSVPGETQYF.

This clone came up many times. This sample also contains other DNA sequences that code for the same CDR3. This chain connects TRBV10-3 to TRBJ1-2; unclear D gene. Germline values: CDR1 ENHRY, CDR2 SYGVKD. The CDR3 is made up of 13 amino acids. Trimming shortened V by 0 bases and J by 3 bases, and 5 bases separated the two germline ends. This chain's CDR3 is CAISESGDYGYTF. In DNA, the CDR3 is TGTGCCATCAGTGAGTCCGGGGACTATGGCTACACCTTC.

This clone was counted only a few times. This chain's CDR3 is CASSFLSSTDTQYF. CDR3 nucleotides: TGCGCCAGCAGCTTCCTGTCTAGCACAGATACGCAGTATTTT. The V gene is TRBV5-1, the J gene TRBJ2-3; D is undetermined. This CDR3 has 14 amino acids. V was clipped by 2 bases and J by 0 bases, with 7 bases between them. From germline, CDR1 is SGHRS and CDR2 YFSETQ.

V and J are TRBV6-5 and TRBJ2-1, with a weak D call TRBD2 (5 bases). This CDR3 spans 15 amino acids. CDR1 is MNHEY, CDR2 SVGAGI, per germline. The V gene lost 6 bases and the J gene lost 4 bases, with 16 bases spanning the gap. The CDR3 sequence is CASRFSAGSYNEQFF. Here the CDR3 DNA reads TGTGCCAGCAGGTTTTCGGCGGGCTCTTACAATGAGCAGTTCTTC.

The rearrangement links TRBV5-1 to TRBJ2-7; no definite D call. CDR1 SGHRS and CDR2 YFSETQ come from the germline V gene. The CDR3 has 13 residues. Trimming stripped 4 bases from V and 2 bases from J, with 10 bases between. Here the CDR3 reads CASSPGSAYEQYF. The CDR3 coding sequence is TGCGCCAGCAGCCCTGGATCGGCCTACGAGCAGTACTTC.

The chain is built from TRBV18 and TRBJ2-2; 7 nucleotides agree with TRBD2. Per germline, CDR1 KGHSH and CDR2 LQKENI. The CDR3 loop spans 17 amino acids. Losses at the gene ends were 2 bases for V and 1 base for J; bases not matched to a gene: 7. The chain's CDR3 is CASSPRGGSKNTGELFF. CDR3 DNA: TGTGCCAGCTCACCAAGGGGCGGGAGTAAGAACACCGGGGAGCTGTTTTTT.

The CDR3 region is CASSDAGQGAYNEQFF. In DNA, the CDR3 is TGTGCCAGCAGTGACGCAGGACAGGGGGCGTACAATGAGCAGTTCTTC. J is TRBJ2-1 and V is TRBV6-1; TRBD1 aligns across 11 bases. The CDR3 runs 16 residues. Germline loops: CDR1 MNHNS, CDR2 SASEGT. V shed 3 bases and J 4 bases; nucleotides not matched to a gene: 5.

This clone was seen once. The junction differs from germline at one of its ends, possibly a read error. The DNA of the CDR3 is TGCTTATGTTTGGCGAACACTGAAGCTTTCTTT. Translating it yields CLCLANTEAFF. This chain connects TRBV5-8 to TRBJ1-1, with D unclear. The length of the CDR3 is 11 residues. Germline CDR1 is SGHTS and CDR2 is YDEGEE.

V gene TRBV27 combines with J gene TRBJ2-5; TRBD2 agrees at 12 bases. This CDR3 is 16 amino acids long. The J segment lost 2 bases and the V segment lost 5 bases, leaving 6 bases of the junction unmatched. The germline V gene has CDR1 MNHEY and CDR2 SMNVEV (reference sequence). This CDR3 is CASSPRTSGVQETQYF. The CDR3, as DNA: TGTGCCAGCAGTCCAAGGACTAGCGGGGTACAAGAGACCCAGTACTTC.

This clone was counted only a few times. The J gene is TRBJ1-2, the V gene TRBV19; D is unresolved. This CDR3 region has 16 residues. Deletions cut 3 bases from V and 4 bases from J, with 18 bases between. CDR1 is LNHDA and CDR2 is SQIVND in the germline V gene (reference sequence). The CDR3 is CASSIKNSAWSYGYTF. Here the CDR3 DNA reads TGTGCCAGTAGTATCAAGAACAGCGCTTGGTCCTATGGCTACACCTTC. The variable domain in full, completed from reference TRBV19 and TRBJ1-2, reads DGGITQSPKYLFRKEGQNVTLSCEQNLNHDAMYWYRQDPGQGLRLIYYSQIVNDFQKGDIAEGYSVSREKKESFPLTVTSAQKNPTAFYLCASSIKNSAWSYGYTFGSGTRLTVV.

The chain joins TRBV19 to TRBJ1-2; 12 bases map to TRBD1. The germline gives CDR1 LNHDA, CDR2 SQIVND (reference sequence). The length of the CDR3 is 18 residues. Trimming cost V 7 bases and J 2 bases; bases outside gene matches: 14. CDR3 in DNA: TGTGCCAGTACCGAACTCCGGGACAGGGGGCTGGGGAACTATGGCTACACCTTC. Protein: CASTELRDRGLGNYGYTF.

The chain recombines TRBV5-1 with TRBJ1-2, with D unresolved. Germline values: CDR1 SGHRS, CDR2 YFSETQ. The CDR3 has 13 residues. Trimming stripped 3 bases from V and 8 bases from J, with 14 bases between. The CDR3 DNA reads TGCGCCAGCAGCTCCGGCCAGGTTCGGGGCTACACCTTC. The encoded protein is CASSSGQVRGYTF.

This clone was observed a handful of times. The genes are TRBV6-1 and TRBJ2-2, with D possibly being TRBD1 (5 bases). Germline V gene data show CDR1 as MNHNS and CDR2 as SASEGT. The CDR3 consists of 13 residues. V dropped 10 bases and J dropped 3 bases, with 12 bases sitting between them. CDR3 nucleotide sequence: TGTGCCACCCTACAGGCTTACACCGGGGAGCTGTTTTTT. This encodes CATLQAYTGELFF.

V gene TRBV27 combines with J gene TRBJ2-3, with D hard to call. Trimming removed 0 bases at V and 1 base at J, with 2 bases between. Germline values: CDR1 MNHEY, CDR2 SMNVEV (reference sequence). The CDR3 has 13 residues. Here the CDR3 reads CASSLSRTDTQYF. The CDR3 nucleotides are TGTGCCAGCAGTTTATCGCGCACAGATACGCAGTATTTT.